This T cell receptor (beta chain) derives from a study of T cell repertoires in cytomegalovirus infection. Across the study: Carrying CMV and the relevant HLA type showed in public TCR beta signatures.

TCRdb redid the calling of the reads with MiXCR, one entry per CDR3 protein. This sample has approximately 280,000 distinct CDR3 sequences, with 20% to 25% found just once. In this sample, this clonotype turned up many times. What it recognizes is unknown. The CDR3 covers 12 residues. Per germline, CDR1 MNHEY and CDR2 SMNVEV (reference sequence). The chain employs TRBV27 and TRBJ1-4; TRBD1 is a possible D gene (6 bases). The specimen was cultured PBMCs, collected from culture after CMV antigen stimulation. This clonotype was obtained from a human donor in good health (CMV status not recorded). Some clones in this sample may be carry-over from other donors' samples. The CDR3 here is CASRDINEKLFF. The DNA of the CDR3 is TGTGCAAGCCGGGACATAAATGAAAAACTGTTTTTT.